These 21 T cell receptor beta chains were sequenced from one sample in a study of cytomegalovirus exposure and HLA in healthy donors. The primer mix had 60 Vbeta and 13 Jbeta primers. Sequencing used immunoSEQ multiplex PCR; TCRdb keeps in-frame clones, though not all of them. The sample contains some 190,000 clones, roughly 78% of which appear only once. The specimen sequenced was PBMCs. The receptors were sampled from a woman under 40 in good health and CMV-seronegative.

This chain uses TRBV5-1 with TRBJ2-3; 8 bases line up with TRBD2. This CDR3 region has 15 residues. The ends lost 0 bases at V and 5 bases at J; junction bases unmatched: 5. The germline V gene has CDR1 SGHRS and CDR2 YFSETQ. CDR3 sequence (DNA): TGCGCCAGCAGCTTGGATCCTGCGGGGGGAGATACGCAGTATTTT. Amino acids: CASSLDPAGGDTQYF.

The chain recombines TRBV6-4 with TRBJ2-1; TRBD1 matches at 7 bases. V lost 6 bases to trimming and J lost 15 bases; unmatched junction nucleotides: 14. This CDR3 comprises 13 residues. Germline V gene sequence: CDR1 MRHNA, CDR2 SNTAGT. The CDR3 spells CASRYEEGAHMFF. In DNA, the CDR3 is TGTGCCAGCAGATATGAAGAGGGGGCACATATGTTCTTC.

This chain joins TRBV5-1 and TRBJ2-7; possibly TRBD1 for D (6 bases). Between the trimmed V and J ends, which lost 4 bases and 6 bases, there was a span of 11 bases. CDR1 and CDR2 (germline): SGHRS, YFSETQ. This CDR3 is built from 12 residues. CDR3 in DNA: TGCGCCAGCAGCAGGGGGAGTCTCGAGCAGTACTTC. Its protein product is CASSRGSLEQYF.

The chain carries TRBV4-1 and TRBJ1-6; D may be TRBD1 (5 bases). From germline, CDR1 is MGHRA and CDR2 YSYEKL. Trimming stripped 0 bases from V and 4 bases from J, with 10 bases between. This CDR3 is built from 16 residues. The CDR3: CASSQEGQLYNSPLHF. For the CDR3, the DNA is TGCGCCAGCAGCCAAGAGGGGCAGCTTTATAATTCACCCCTCCACTTT.

The chain links TRBV5-1 to TRBJ2-1; 8 bases are shared with TRBD1. The V segment lost 7 bases and the J segment 4 bases; nucleotides outside the gene matches: 10. The germline V gene encodes CDR1 SGHRS and CDR2 YFSETQ. The length of the CDR3 is 15 residues. CDR3 loop: CASQGTGSSYNEQFF. For the CDR3, the DNA is TGCGCCAGCCAAGGGACAGGATCCTCTTACAATGAGCAGTTCTTC.

This clone was seen only a few times. The chain recombines TRBV7-2 with TRBJ2-3; possibly TRBD2 for D (7 bases). Trimming removed 3 bases at V and 0 bases at J, with 10 bases between. Per the germline V gene, CDR1 is SGHTA and CDR2 is FQGNSA. CDR3 length equals 15 residues. In DNA, the CDR3 is TGTGCCAGCAGCTTGGCGGGGGCCAGCACAGATACGCAGTATTTT. Translation gives CASSLAGASTDTQYF. Combining the CDR3 with reference TRBV7-2 and TRBJ2-3 gives the whole variable domain GAGVSQSPSNKVTEKGKDVELRCDPISGHTALYWYRQSLGQGLEFLIYFQGNSAPDKSGLPSDRFSAERTGGSVSTLTIQRTQQEDSAVYLCASSLAGASTDTQYFGPGTRLTVL.

This chain links TRBV2 with TRBJ2-7, with 7 positions matching TRBD2. The CDR3 is made up of 14 amino acids. The V gene's germline CDR1 is SNHLY and CDR2 FYNNEI. Losses at the gene ends were 5 bases for V and 1 base for J; bases not matched to a gene: 5. The CDR3 nucleotides read TGTGCCAGCAGTCGGGACTATACGTCCTACGAGCAGTACTTC. This translates into CASSRDYTSYEQYF.

This clone was detected once. V gene TRBV19 combines with J gene TRBJ1-2; 7 nucleotides align to TRBD1. With V trimmed by 4 bases and J by 5 bases, 4 bases remained unmatched. Germline V gene data show CDR1 as LNHDA and CDR2 as SQIVND (reference sequence). The length of the CDR3 is 13 residues. CDR3 nucleotides: TGTGCCAGTAGTAAACAGGGGCCGTATGGCTACACCTTC. This translates into CASSKQGPYGYTF. The full variable domain, its missing parts supplied by reference TRBV19 and TRBJ1-2, is DGGITQSPKYLFRKEGQNVTLSCEQNLNHDAMYWYRQDPGQGLRLIYYSQIVNDFQKGDIAEGYSVSREKKESFPLTVTSAQKNPTAFYLCASSKQGPYGYTFGSGTRLTVV.

This chain joins TRBV15 and TRBJ2-7, with 10 bases lining up with TRBD1. Germline CDR1 LNHNV, CDR2 YYDKDF (reference sequence). With V trimmed by 0 bases and J by 2 bases, 4 bases remained unmatched. The CDR3 has 16 residues. The DNA of the CDR3 is TGTGCCACCAGCAGAGATCTGGGGACAGGGGCCTACGAGCAGTACTTC. This translates into CATSRDLGTGAYEQYF.

The chain joins TRBV6-4 to TRBJ2-3, with TRBD1 identical over 8 bases. Germline CDR1 MRHNA, CDR2 SNTAGT. The CDR3 runs 15 residues. Trimming cost V 6 bases and J 2 bases; bases outside gene matches: 7. The CDR3 sequence is CASRLDRGNTDTQYF. Written as DNA, the CDR3 is TGTGCCAGCAGACTAGACAGGGGAAACACAGATACGCAGTATTTT.

This sequence joins TRBV29-1 and TRBJ1-2, with TRBD1 matching 11 bases. V shed 3 bases, J shed 8 bases, and the junction held 5 bases outside the gene matches. This CDR3 contains 13 residues. The germline V gene encodes CDR1 SQVTM and CDR2 ANQGSEA. DNA for the CDR3: TGCAGCGTTGAGGACAGGGGGCTCATAGGCTACACCTTC. This gives the protein CSVEDRGLIGYTF.

The V call is TRBV18, the J call TRBJ1-5, with 7 bases lining up with TRBD1. The CDR3 totals 16 residues. CDR1 KGHSH and CDR2 LQKENI come from the germline V gene. The J segment lost 2 bases and the V segment lost 6 bases, leaving 10 bases of the junction unmatched. The CDR3 DNA reads as TGTGCCAGCTCGCAGAGAGGGGGCTCGGGCAATCAGCCCCAGCATTTT. This sequence encodes CASSQRGGSGNQPQHF.

This sequence joins TRBV2 and TRBJ1-4, with no clear D. CDR1 is SNHLY, CDR2 FYNNEI, per germline. The CDR3 length is 14 residues. The germline V and J ends were trimmed by 6 bases and 0 bases, with 8 bases remaining between them. CDR3 bases: TGTGCCAGCAGAAAGACTGCAACTAATGAAAAACTGTTTTTT. Its translation: CASRKTATNEKLFF.

The chain links TRBV6-1 to TRBJ2-3; a possible D gene is TRBD1 (7 bases). V shed 6 bases and J shed 5 bases, with 18 bases lying between them. CDR3 length equals 15 residues. Germline loops: CDR1 MNHNS, CDR2 SASEGT. Here the CDR3 DNA reads TGTGCCAGCAGCCTCATGGAGGGGGCCGGAGATACGCAGTATTTT. Its translation: CASSLMEGAGDTQYF.

The rearrangement links TRBV9 to TRBJ2-7; perhaps TRBD2 as D (6 bases). Trimming stripped 0 bases from V and 0 bases from J, with 16 bases between. The germline CDR1 and CDR2 sequences are SGDLS and YYNGEE. This CDR3 contains 17 residues. CDR3 DNA sequence: TGTGCCAGCAGCGTAGCTACCGGGGGAACAAGCTCCTACGAGCAGTACTTC. Translated: CASSVATGGTSSYEQYF.

Only a few counts were recorded for this clone. The J gene is TRBJ2-1, the V gene TRBV2, with 9 positions matching TRBD2. Germline CDR1 reads SNHLY; CDR2 reads FYNNEI. This CDR3 contains 16 residues. V was clipped by 3 bases and J by 1 base; unmatched bases: 4. CDR3 region: CASSDHAGGSYNEQFF. CDR3 nucleotide sequence: TGTGCCAGCAGTGATCATGCGGGGGGGTCCTACAATGAGCAGTTCTTC.

This chain uses TRBV30 with TRBJ1-6, with 8 bases fitting TRBD1. This CDR3 has 13 amino acids. Germline-derived CDR1 and CDR2 are GTSNPN and SVGIG (reference sequence). Germline trimming cut 3 bases from V and 9 bases from J; bases unmatched to any gene: 4. The CDR3, as DNA: TGTGCCTGGAGCGGCAGGGGGCTTTCACCCCTCCACTTT. Its protein product is CAWSGRGLSPLHF.

J is TRBJ1-4 and V is TRBV7-2; 8 bases map to TRBD1. The CDR3 totals 17 residues. Germline V gives CDR1 SGHTA, CDR2 FQGNSA. J lost 7 bases, V lost 1 base, and 11 bases had no gene match. CDR3 nucleotides: TGTGCCAGCAGCTTAGATCAGGGGGCGCGCAGTGGTGAAAAACTGTTTTTT. This encodes CASSLDQGARSGEKLFF.

This clone was seen only once. The chain joins TRBV7-3 to TRBJ1-1, with 7 bases lining up with TRBD1. The germline V gene has CDR1 SGHTA and CDR2 FQGTGA. Losses at the gene ends were 10 bases for V and 4 bases for J; bases not matched to a gene: 12. CDR3 length equals 14 residues. CDR3 loop: CANAGQGECTEAFF. The CDR3 DNA reads TGTGCCAATGCGGGGCAGGGGGAATGCACTGAAGCTTTCTTT.

The genes are TRBV7-2 and TRBJ2-5; possible D gene TRBD2, 5 bases. The CDR3 is 13 amino acids. The V end was cut by 5 bases, the J end by 3 bases, with 10 bases between. Germline V gene sequence: CDR1 SGHTA, CDR2 FQGNSA. CDR3 loop: CASSRAVEETQYF. CDR3 in DNA: TGTGCCAGCAGCCGAGCGGTAGAAGAGACCCAGTACTTC.

V and J are TRBV5-4 and TRBJ1-1, with D possibly matching TRBD1 (5 bases). V lost 5 bases, J lost 5 bases, and 16 bases lay in between. The CDR3 consists of 14 residues. Germline CDR1 is SGHNT and CDR2 is YYREEE (reference sequence). CDR3 region: CASRPGGWDTEAFF. The CDR3 region has the DNA TGTGCCAGCAGGCCCGGGGGTTGGGATACTGAAGCTTTCTTT.